One sample yielded the 25 T cell receptor beta chains listed below, sequenced in a study of early T cells in non-severe SARS-CoV-2 infection. TCRdb re-derived calls from the 5' RACE reads in MiXCR, one entry per CDR3 protein. The sample has 50,000 to 65,000 distinct CDR3 sequences, around 13% seen once; the top ten hold around 1.4%. Sequenced material: whole blood. The receptors originated from an adult who was a healthcare worker with PCR-confirmed SARS-CoV-2 infection or an uninfected control (not recorded which).

This clonotype occurred a few times. V usage is TRBV20-1 and J usage is TRBJ2-7, with D possibly matching TRBD2 (5 bases). The CDR3 runs to 15 residues. The ends were cut back, 4 bases at V and 3 bases at J, with 19 bases in the middle. Germline CDR1 DFQATT, CDR2 SNEGSKA (reference sequence). CDR3 sequence reads: CSAIVYKRSLYEQYF. The CDR3 DNA is TGCAGTGCTATAGTTTATAAGCGGTCCCTCTACGAGCAGTACTTC.

This clonotype turned up a few times. V is TRBV12-3 or TRBV12-4 and J is TRBJ1-2, with TRBD1 identical over 8 bases. The trim removed 5 bases at V and 6 bases at J, leaving 14 bases unmatched. The CDR3 runs 16 residues. In DNA form, the CDR3 reads TGTGCCAGCAGTCCAATTCTATGGACAGGGAATCATGGCTACACCTTC. This gives the protein CASSPILWTGNHGYTF.

The rearrangement links TRBV19 to TRBJ1-2; D is perhaps TRBD1 (5 bases). Germline assignment: CDR1 LNHDA and CDR2 SQIVND (reference sequence). This CDR3 comprises 15 residues. Trimming shortened V by 0 bases and J by 7 bases, and 15 bases separated the two germline ends. The CDR3, as DNA: TGTGCCAGTAGTATAGAGGAGGGGAGAAGAGGTGGCTACACCTTC. It is translated as CASSIEEGRRGGYTF. Full variable domain (missing parts from reference TRBV19 and TRBJ1-2): DGGITQSPKYLFRKEGQNVTLSCEQNLNHDAMYWYRQDPGQGLRLIYYSQIVNDFQKGDIAEGYSVSREKKESFPLTVTSAQKNPTAFYLCASSIEEGRRGGYTFGSGTRLTVV.

The CDR3, as DNA: TGTGCCAGCAGCTTACTCGGAGATACGCAGTATTTT. Translation: CASSLLGDTQYF. This sequence joins TRBV7-9 and TRBJ2-3; no clear D. The CDR3 extends over 12 amino acids. Per the germline V gene, CDR1 is SEHNR and CDR2 is FQNEAQ (reference sequence). Trimming cost V 2 bases and J 5 bases, with 5 bases left between them.

This clonotype appeared many times. The V and J genes are TRBV5-1 and TRBJ2-1, with TRBD2 matching 12 bases. Per germline, CDR1 SGHRS and CDR2 YFSETQ. The CDR3 sequence is 17 residues long. V lost 4 bases to trimming and J lost 8 bases; unmatched junction nucleotides: 13. This CDR3 is CASSAMTSGGLGDEQFF. CDR3 bases: TGCGCCAGCAGCGCGATGACTAGCGGGGGATTAGGGGATGAGCAGTTCTTC.

This clonotype was counted at least ten times. The J gene is TRBJ2-7, the V gene TRBV20-1, with 9 bases lining up with TRBD2. The CDR3 is 14 amino acids. With V trimmed by 5 bases and J by 2 bases, 7 bases remained unmatched. Germline-derived CDR1 and CDR2 are DFQATT and SNEGSKA (reference sequence). CDR3 bases: TGCAGTGCTCCCTCGGAGCGGGGGGCCTACGAGCAGTACTTC. It translates to CSAPSERGAYEQYF.

This clonotype occurred many times. This chain joins TRBV6-4 and TRBJ2-5; either TRBD1 or TRBD2 may supply D (5 bases each). The germline V gene encodes CDR1 MRHNA and CDR2 SNTAGT. V lost 6 bases and J lost 5, with 13 bases in between. The CDR3 sequence is 13 residues long. The CDR3 is CASSRDHGETQYF. CDR3 sequence (DNA): TGTGCCAGCAGCCGGGACCACGGGGAGACCCAGTACTTC.

This clonotype was seen ten or more times. This sequence joins TRBV11-2 and TRBJ2-5; D unclear. V was pared by 4 bases and J by 5 bases, with 11 bases between. The CDR3 extends over 13 amino acids. The V gene's germline CDR1 is SGHAT and CDR2 FQNNGV. The CDR3 DNA sequence: TGTGCCAGCAGCTCGGCTAGTATGGAGACCCAGTACTTC. Translating gives CASSSASMETQYF.

In its sample, this clonotype was seen a few times. The chain has TRBV5-1 and TRBJ2-3; 7 nucleotides align to TRBD2. Unmatched junction bases numbered 14, after V lost 4 bases and J lost 0 bases. The CDR3 length is 18 residues. The germline CDR1 and CDR2 sequences are SGHRS and YFSETQ. Written as DNA, the CDR3 is TGCGCCAGCAGCCCCCAGCCCCCTACTAGCGCTAGCACAGATACGCAGTATTTT. Protein product: CASSPQPPTSASTDTQYF.

The sample holds a few counts of this clonotype. The chain employs TRBV7-2 and TRBJ1-1; tentative D call: TRBD1 (5 bases). Germline CDR1 SGHTA, CDR2 FQGNSA. Trimming shortened V by 3 bases and J by 2 bases, and 10 bases separated the two germline ends. The CDR3 sequence is 14 residues long. Written as DNA, the CDR3 is TGTGCCAGCAGCTTTCAGGGCCTAAACACTGAAGCTTTCTTT. Translating gives CASSFQGLNTEAFF.

This clonotype came up a few times. The chain carries TRBV2 and TRBJ2-7; 10 nucleotides line up with TRBD1. J was trimmed by 5 bases and V by 6 bases; bases with no gene match: 10. The CDR3 sequence is 15 residues long. CDR1 and CDR2 from the germline V gene are SNHLY and FYNNEI. CDR3 nucleotide sequence: TGTGCCAGCAGGGGGGCGGGACAGGGGTCCGACGAGCAGTACTTC. This gives the protein CASRGAGQGSDEQYF.

This clonotype was recorded a few times. The gene calls are TRBV20-1 and TRBJ1-5, with D possibly matching TRBD1 (6 bases). The CDR3 length is 14 residues. Germline V gene lookup returns CDR1 DFQATT and CDR2 SNEGSKA (reference sequence). The V end was cut by 6 bases, the J end by 3 bases, with 15 bases between. CDR3 sequence reads: CSAEPRGYNQPQHF. As DNA, the CDR3 is TGCAGTGCCGAACCCAGGGGCTACAATCAGCCCCAGCATTTT.

This clonotype has at least ten counts. The chain links TRBV20-1 to TRBJ2-7; TRBD2 might be the D (5 bases). The V gene lost 7 bases and the J gene lost 7 bases, with 17 bases spanning the gap. CDR3 length equals 12 residues. The germline CDR1 and CDR2 sequences are DFQATT and SNEGSKA (reference sequence). CDR3 bases: TGCAGTGGCTTCGACTTATCGGGGGAGCAGTACTTC. This codes for CSGFDLSGEQYF.

This clonotype was seen a handful of times. The rearrangement joins TRBV7-6 to TRBJ2-1; 12 nucleotides agree with TRBD1. Germline values: CDR1 SGHVS, CDR2 FNYEAQ. Trimming took 5 bases from V and 8 from J; bases not matched to a gene: 10. CDR3 length: 16 amino acids. CDR3 sequence (DNA): TGTGCCAGCAGCGGACCGGGACAGGGGGCTCCCGATGAGCAGTTCTTC. Translation gives CASSGPGQGAPDEQFF.

Ten or more counts support this clonotype. The rearrangement uses TRBV7-9 and TRBJ1-3; a possible D gene is TRBD1 (5 bases). Trimming pared 5 bases from V and 2 bases from J, leaving 10 bases between. This CDR3 spans 14 amino acids. CDR1 and CDR2 (germline): SEHNR, FQNEAQ (reference sequence). The DNA of the CDR3 is TGTGCCAGCAGCCCCTGGGGGGCTGGAAACACCATATATTTT. It codes for CASSPWGAGNTIYF.

The chain is built from TRBV5-1 and TRBJ2-3; D is perhaps TRBD2 (5 bases). There are 18 residues in the CDR3. The V end was cut by 0 bases, the J end by 0 bases, with 17 bases between. CDR1 is SGHRS, CDR2 YFSETQ, per germline. CDR3 sequence: CASSLGPMRALSTDTQYF. For the CDR3, the DNA is TGCGCCAGCAGCTTGGGCCCGATGAGGGCCCTCAGCACAGATACGCAGTATTTT.

The table lists this clonotype with many counts. The CDR3 nucleotides are TGTGCCAGCAGCATGCGGGGGGGCACCACAGATACGCAGTATTTT. Translation: CASSMRGGTTDTQYF. This chain links TRBV7-6 with TRBJ2-3; 9 bases are shared with TRBD2. The CDR3 length is 15 residues. The germline gives CDR1 SGHVS, CDR2 FNYEAQ. V lost 5 bases and J lost 2; bases outside the gene matches: 5.

This clonotype was detected only a few times. The chain has TRBV7-9 and TRBJ1-5, with D possibly matching TRBD1 (6 bases). This CDR3 comprises 12 residues. CDR1 is SEHNR, CDR2 FQNEAQ, per germline (reference sequence). The V gene lost 3 bases and the J gene lost 6 bases, with 6 bases spanning the gap. The CDR3 DNA sequence: TGTGCCAGCAGCTTGGGGGCTCAGCCCCAGCATTTT. As protein: CASSLGAQPQHF.

This clonotype has more than one count but fewer than ten. The chain recombines TRBV7-2 with TRBJ2-3, with a tentative D call TRBD1 (5 bases). Germline V CDR1 and CDR2: SGHTA, FQGNSA. With 5 bases removed from V and 8 bases from J, the gap between germline ends came to 14 bases. The CDR3 length is 13 residues. The CDR3 loop is CASSKGLASTQYF. The CDR3 DNA follows: TGTGCCAGCAGCAAGGGGTTGGCGAGTACGCAGTATTTT.

This clonotype was recorded many times. V usage is TRBV25-1 and J usage is TRBJ1-2; D perhaps matches TRBD1 (6 bases). The CDR3 has 14 residues. Germline loops: CDR1 MGHDK, CDR2 SYGVNS. V shed 4 bases and J shed 1 base, with 10 bases lying between them. DNA for the CDR3: TGTGCCAGCAGTGTAGGACAGCGTAACTATGGCTACACCTTC. Translated: CASSVGQRNYGYTF.

V is TRBV29-1 and J is TRBJ1-1; D unclear. The CDR3 is 10 residues long. Germline CDR1 is SQVTM and CDR2 is ANQGSEA. V lost 5 bases and J lost 6, with 7 bases in between. CDR3 coding DNA: TGCAGCGTTCGAGGAGCTGAAGCTTTCTTT. Translation gives CSVRGAEAFF.

The chain is built from TRBV18 and TRBJ2-6, with TRBD1 identical over 10 bases. This CDR3 region has 16 residues. Trimming cost V 3 bases and J 4 bases; bases outside gene matches: 3. In germline, CDR1 is KGHSH, CDR2 LQKENI. Here the CDR3 reads CASSPGQGPGANVLTF. The CDR3 nucleotides read TGTGCCAGCTCACCGGGACAGGGGCCCGGGGCCAACGTCCTGACTTTC.

This clonotype came up many times. This rearrangement joins TRBV18 to TRBJ2-2, with D perhaps TRBD1 (6 bases). The CDR3 consists of 14 residues. V lost 4 bases and J lost 2, with 8 bases in between. Germline values: CDR1 KGHSH, CDR2 LQKENI. The DNA of the CDR3 is TGTGCCAGCTCACGGGACATCAACACCGGGGAGCTGTTTTTT. Its protein product is CASSRDINTGELFF.

Many counts were recorded for this clonotype. The rearrangement uses TRBV20-1 and TRBJ2-5, with 10 nucleotides matching TRBD2. The CDR3 has 15 residues. J was trimmed by 4 bases and V by 0 bases; bases with no gene match: 5. CDR1 is DFQATT and CDR2 is SNEGSKA in the germline V gene (reference sequence). In DNA form, the CDR3 reads TGCAGTGCTAGAGAGGGGTCTAGCGGGGGAGAGACCCAGTACTTC. Its protein product is CSAREGSSGGETQYF.

In this sample, this clonotype turned up many times. The J gene is TRBJ1-4, the V gene TRBV7-2; D gene unclear. The V end lost 1 base, the J end lost 3 bases, and 9 bases lay between the germline ends. The CDR3 extends over 15 amino acids. The germline gives CDR1 SGHTA, CDR2 FQGNSA. The CDR3 nucleotides read TGTGCCAGCAGCTTAGAGCGCTATTCTAATGAAAAACTGTTTTTT. Its protein product is CASSLERYSNEKLFF.